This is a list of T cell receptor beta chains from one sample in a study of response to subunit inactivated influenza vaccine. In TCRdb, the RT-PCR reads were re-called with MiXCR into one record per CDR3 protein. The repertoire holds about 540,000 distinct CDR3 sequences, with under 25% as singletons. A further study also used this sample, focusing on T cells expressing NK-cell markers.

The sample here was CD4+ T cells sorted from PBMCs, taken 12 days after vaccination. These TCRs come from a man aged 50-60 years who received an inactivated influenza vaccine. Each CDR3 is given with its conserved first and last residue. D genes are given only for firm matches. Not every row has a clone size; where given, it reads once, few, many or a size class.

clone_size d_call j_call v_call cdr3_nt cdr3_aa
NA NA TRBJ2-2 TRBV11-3 TGTGCCAGCAGCCTTACGCAGGGTTCCACCGGGGAGCTGTTTTTT CASSLTQGSTGELFF
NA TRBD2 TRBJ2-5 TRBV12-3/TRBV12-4 TGTGCCAGCAGTACGGGGGGGCAAGAGACCCAGTACTTC CASSTGGQETQYF
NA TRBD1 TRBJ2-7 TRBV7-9 TGTGCCAGCAGCTCCCCCGACAGGGGGAGAAACGAGCAGTACTTC CASSSPDRGRNEQYF
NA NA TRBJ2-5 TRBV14 TGTGCCAGCAGCCAAGGAGTGAGGGGACGGGAGACCCAGTACTTC CASSQGVRGRETQYF
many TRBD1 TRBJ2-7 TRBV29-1 TGCAGCGTAGCTGGGACAGCCAGCTCCTACGAGCAGTACTTC CSVAGTASSYEQYF
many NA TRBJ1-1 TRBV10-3 TGTGCCATCAGTGATGGGAGGAACACTGAAGCTTTCTTT CAISDGRNTEAFF
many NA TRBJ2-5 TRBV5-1 TGCGCCAGCAGCCCCGCAGGTGTAGAAGAGACCCAGTACTTC CASSPAGVEETQYF
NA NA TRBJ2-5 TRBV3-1 TGTGCCAGCAACTTCGGGACCCGGGAGACCCAGTACTTC CASNFGTRETQYF
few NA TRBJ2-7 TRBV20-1 TGCAGTGCTAGAGATAAGGCACTGGGGGAGCAGTACTTC CSARDKALGEQYF
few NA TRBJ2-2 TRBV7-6 TGTGCCAGCAGTACCACAGGGTGGGGGACCGGGGAGCTGTTTTTT CASSTTGWGTGELFF
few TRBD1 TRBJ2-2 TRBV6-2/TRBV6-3 TGTGCCAGCAAGGGCACAGGGGGTTCGGGCACCGGGGAGCTGTTTTTT CASKGTGGSGTGELFF
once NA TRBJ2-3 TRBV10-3 TGTGCCATCAGCGATTTACAGGGCACAGATACGCAGTATTTT CAISDLQGTDTQYF
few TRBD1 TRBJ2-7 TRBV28 TGTGCCAGCGGTGACGACAGGGGGCATCACGAGCAGTACTTC CASGDDRGHHEQYF
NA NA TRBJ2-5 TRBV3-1 TGTGCCAGCAGCCGAGAACCGGGACCCCAAGAGACCCAGTACTTC CASSREPGPQETQYF
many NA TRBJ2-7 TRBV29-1 TGCAGCGCTTCTCGGTCCAATCGCGAGCAGTACTTC CSASRSNREQYF
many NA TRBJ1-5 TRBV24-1 TGTGCCACCAGTGATTCATTACGACCTGAACCCCAGCATTTT CATSDSLRPEPQHF
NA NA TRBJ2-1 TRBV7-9 TGTGCCAGCAGCTTAGCGACATCCGAGCAGTTCTTC CASSLATSEQFF
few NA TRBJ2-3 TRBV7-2 TGTGCCAGCAGCAGGATCAGGGGCCCAGATACGCAGTATTTT CASSRIRGPDTQYF
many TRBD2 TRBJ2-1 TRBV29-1 TGCAGCGACAGCGGGGGCTCCTACAATGAGCAGTTCTTC CSDSGGSYNEQFF
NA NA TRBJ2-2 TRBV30 TGTGCCTGGAGCGAAGGCCCGAACACCGGGGAGCTGTTTTTT CAWSEGPNTGELFF
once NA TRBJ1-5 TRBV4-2 TGTGCCAGCAGCCGTGACTCATATCAGCCCCAGCATTTT CASSRDSYQPQHF
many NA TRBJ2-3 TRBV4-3 TGCGCCAGCAGCCAAGATGGCCAGCCCCAGGGTACGCAGTATTTT CASSQDGQPQGTQYF
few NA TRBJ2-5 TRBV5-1 TGCGCCAGCAGCTTGGTCGCGGGGATCGAGACCCAGTACTTC CASSLVAGIETQYF
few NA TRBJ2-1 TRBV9 TGTGCCAGCAGCGTAGGCCCACTAGCGGCAGGGGGCAATGAGCAGTTCTTC CASSVGPLAAGGNEQFF
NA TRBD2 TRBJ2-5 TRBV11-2 TGTGCCAGCAGCTTAGTGACCGGGGGGGGCCAAGAGACCCAGTACTTC CASSLVTGGGQETQYF
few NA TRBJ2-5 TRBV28 TGTGCCAGCAGTTTTGTAGGGTGGTCGAAGACCCAGTACTTC CASSFVGWSKTQYF
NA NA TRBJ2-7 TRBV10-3 TGTGCCATCAGTGACCCGGGACAAAGCGCCTACGAGCAGTACTTC CAISDPGQSAYEQYF
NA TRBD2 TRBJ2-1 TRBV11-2 TGTGCCAGCAGTCGCGGACTAGCGGGGGAGGCCCTATACAATGAGCAGTTCTTC CASSRGLAGEALYNEQFF
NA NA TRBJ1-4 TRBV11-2 TGTGCCAGCAGCCCCATTGGGTGGAATGAAAAACTGTTTTTT CASSPIGWNEKLFF
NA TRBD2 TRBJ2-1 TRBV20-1 TGCAGTGCTAGTGGGACTAGTGGGTTTGGTGAGCAGTTCTTC CSASGTSGFGEQFF
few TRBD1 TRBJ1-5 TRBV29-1 TGCAGCGCCCAGGGACAGGCCAATCAGCCCCAGCATTTT CSAQGQANQPQHF
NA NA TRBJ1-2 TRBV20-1 TGCAGTGCTAGCGGCAATGGCTACACCTTC CSASGNGYTF
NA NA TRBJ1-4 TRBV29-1 TGCAGCGTTGGAGGGCAGTATAATGAAAAACTGTTTTTT CSVGGQYNEKLFF
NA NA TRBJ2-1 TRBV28 TGTGCCAGCAGTTTAGGCGGGATGTCCTACAATGAGCAGTTCTTC CASSLGGMSYNEQFF
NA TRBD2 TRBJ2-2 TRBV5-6 TGTGCCAGCAGCCCCGGGACTAGCGACACCGGGGAGCTGTTTTTT CASSPGTSDTGELFF
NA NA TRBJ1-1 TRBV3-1 TGTGCCAGCAGCCCCCGGGACACCACTGAAGCTTTCTTT CASSPRDTTEAFF
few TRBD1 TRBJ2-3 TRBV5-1 TGCGCCAGCAGCTTCCGGGACAGGGGTGGAACAGATACGCAGTATTTT CASSFRDRGGTDTQYF
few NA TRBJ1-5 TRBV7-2 TGTGCCAGCAGCTTAGCGGGACCGCCCGATTCGCCCCAGCATTTT CASSLAGPPDSPQHF
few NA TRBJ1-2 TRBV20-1 TGCAGTGCTCCGGACGGGGCGGGCTATGGCTACACCTTC CSAPDGAGYGYTF
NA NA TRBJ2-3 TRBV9 TGTGCCAGCAGCCCCCGAGAGGGTAGGGATACGCAGTATTTT CASSPREGRDTQYF
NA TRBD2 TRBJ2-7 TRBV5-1 TGCGCCAGCAGGTCGGTACTAGCGGGGCCAGGCGAGCAGTACTTC CASRSVLAGPGEQYF
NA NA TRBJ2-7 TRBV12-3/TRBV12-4 TGTGCCAGCAGTTTAGAGACCTACGAGCAGTACTTC CASSLETYEQYF
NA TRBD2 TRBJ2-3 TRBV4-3 TGCGCCAGCAGCCAGTCCGCCTCTAGCGGGACCACAGATACGCAGTATTTT CASSQSASSGTTDTQYF
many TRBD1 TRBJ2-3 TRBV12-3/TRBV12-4 TGTGCCAGCAGTGGGGGACAGGGGAAAACAGATACGCAGTATTTT CASSGGQGKTDTQYF
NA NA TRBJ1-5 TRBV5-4 TGTGCCAGCAGCTTGGCGCCAGGATCTAATCAGCCCCAGCATTTT CASSLAPGSNQPQHF
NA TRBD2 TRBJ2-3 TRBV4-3 TGCGCCAGCAGCCAAGATCAGCGGGGTACGCAGTATTTT CASSQDQRGTQYF
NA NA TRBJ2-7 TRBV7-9 TGTGCCAGCGGACCAAGGGTGGGGGAGCAGTACTTC CASGPRVGEQYF
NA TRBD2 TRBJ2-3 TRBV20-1 TGCAGTGCTATTGGACTAGCCCTCACAGATACGCAGTATTTT CSAIGLALTDTQYF
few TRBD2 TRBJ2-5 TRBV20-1 TGCAGTGCTAGCGCTAGCGGGAGTGAGGAGACCCAGTACTTC CSASASGSEETQYF
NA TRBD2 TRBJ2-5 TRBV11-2 TGTGCCAGCAGCTTAATGAGAACTAGCGGGAGCCAAGAGACCCAGTACTTC CASSLMRTSGSQETQYF
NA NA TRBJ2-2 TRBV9 TGTGCCAGCAGCGTGGATACAGTCCGTCCCGGGGAGCTGTTTTTT CASSVDTVRPGELFF
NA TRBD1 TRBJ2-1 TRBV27 TGTGCCAGCAGTCTCAGGGGGCCCTATTACTACAATGAGCAGTTCTTC CASSLRGPYYYNEQFF